The 21 T cell receptor beta chains presented below share a single source sample, sequenced in a study of T cell responses to AZD1222 COVID-19 vaccine. Assay used: immunoSEQ multiplex PCR; TCRdb lists only in-frame clones, some missing. The profile shows roughly 120,000 clones, over 75% of them singletons. The sequences come from peripheral blood, collected on day 0 of AZD1222 vaccination. The receptors were sampled from an adult in good health.

The rearrangement links TRBV7-9 to TRBJ1-4; D unclear. Trimming removed 5 bases at V and 3 bases at J, with 10 bases between. Germline V CDR1 and CDR2: SEHNR, FQNEAQ (reference sequence). The CDR3 totals 14 residues. For the CDR3, the DNA is TGTGCCAGCAGCCGGGTCTTTTCTAATGAAAAACTGTTTTTT. Translation: CASSRVFSNEKLFF.

The chain joins TRBV6-2 or TRBV6-3 to TRBJ1-1; 7 nucleotides align to TRBD1. The CDR3 covers 14 residues. The germline gives CDR1 MNHEY, CDR2 SVGEGT. After removal of 2 bases from V and 0 bases from J, the junction contained 0 bases not matched to a gene. This chain's CDR3 is CASSYRGLNTEAFF. The CDR3 nucleotides read TGTGCCAGCAGTTACAGGGGGCTGAACACTGAAGCTTTCTTT.

This clone was observed once. The genes are TRBV5-1 and TRBJ2-5; no clear D gene. Germline V lookup: CDR1 SGHRS, CDR2 YFSETQ. V lost 4 bases to trimming and J lost 5 bases, with 6 bases between them. The CDR3 is made up of 11 amino acids. Written as DNA, the CDR3 is TGCGCCAGCAGCGGGGTTGAGACCCAGTACTTC. Translated, it gives CASSGVETQYF. The full variable domain, its missing parts supplied by reference TRBV5-1 and TRBJ2-5, is KAGVTQTPRYLIKTRGQQVTLSCSPISGHRSVSWYQQTPGQGLQFLFEYFSETQRNKGNFPGRFSGRQFSNSRSEMNVSTLELGDSALYLCASSGVETQYFGPGTRLLVL.

The table lists this clone with a count of one. J is TRBJ1-1 and V is TRBV7-2; D not certain. The germline CDR1 and CDR2 sequences are SGHTA and FQGNSA. The CDR3 is made up of 12 amino acids. Trimming stripped 1 base from V and 11 bases from J, with 11 bases between. CDR3 in amino acids: CASSLGLGEAFF. The DNA of the CDR3 is TGTGCCAGCAGCTTAGGGTTAGGCGAGGCTTTCTTT.

This clone was found a few times. J is TRBJ1-5 and V is TRBV25-1; no clear D gene. Trimming took 7 bases from V and 0 from J, leaving 10 bases between them. The CDR3 is 14 residues long. Germline lookup yields CDR1 MGHDK and CDR2 SYGVNS. CDR3 nucleotide sequence: TGTGCCAGCACTACCGACACTAGCAATCAGCCCCAGCATTTT. Protein product: CASTTDTSNQPQHF.

The CDR3: CASSGIGEPQHF. The CDR3 coding sequence is TGTGCCAGCAGTGGAATTGGCGAGCCCCAGCATTTT. This chain links TRBV12-3 or TRBV12-4 with TRBJ1-5; D uncertain. V lost 5 bases and J lost 8, with 10 bases in between. This CDR3 contains 12 residues.

The chain recombines TRBV7-6 with TRBJ2-7, with D possibly TRBD1 on 5 matching bases. V was shortened by 5 bases and J by 2 bases, with 10 bases between the two germline ends. The CDR3 runs 13 residues. Germline loops: CDR1 SGHVS, CDR2 FNYEAQ. CDR3: CASSPDSAYEQYF. In nucleotides, the CDR3 is TGTGCCAGCAGCCCCGACAGTGCCTACGAGCAGTACTTC.

The rearrangement links TRBV28 to TRBJ1-5; D gene ambiguous. This CDR3 comprises 14 residues. Trimming cost V 6 bases and J 3 bases, with 12 bases left between them. In germline, CDR1 is MDHEN, CDR2 SYDVKM. CDR3 nucleotides: TGTGCCAGCAGCCCAGGACCTTTCAATCAGCCCCAGCATTTT. Protein: CASSPGPFNQPQHF. Combining the CDR3 with reference TRBV28 and TRBJ1-5 gives the whole variable domain DVKVTQSSRYLVKRTGEKVFLECVQDMDHENMFWYRQDPGLGLRLIYFSYDVKMKEKGDIPEGYSVSREKKERFSLILESASTNQTSMYLCASSPGPFNQPQHFGDGTRLSIL.

The gene calls are TRBV6-5 and TRBJ1-2; tentatively, D is TRBD1 (5 bases). The V and J ends lost 3 bases and 4 bases respectively, with 12 bases between them. This CDR3 is built from 14 residues. CDR1 is MNHEY, CDR2 SVGAGI, per germline. The CDR3 loop reads CASSYLGPSYGYTF. The CDR3 DNA sequence: TGTGCCAGCAGTTATTTGGGACCGAGCTATGGCTACACCTTC.

CDR3 DNA sequence: TGTGCCAGTAGTCGTCGCCTATACTCTGGAAACACCATATATTTT. This encodes CASSRRLYSGNTIYF. V usage is TRBV19 and J usage is TRBJ1-3; D gene ambiguous. Germline CDR1 and CDR2: LNHDA and SQIVND (reference sequence). This CDR3 comprises 15 residues. Trimming shortened V by 5 bases and J by 0 bases, and 11 bases separated the two germline ends.

The chain employs TRBV19 and TRBJ2-1; the D gene is possibly TRBD2 (7 bases). Germline loops: CDR1 LNHDA, CDR2 SQIVND (reference sequence). This CDR3 spans 14 amino acids. V lost 7 bases, J lost 4 bases, and 14 bases lay in between. CDR3 in DNA: TGTGCCAGTACCCCGGCGGGGGCTTACAATGAGCAGTTCTTC. It encodes CASTPAGAYNEQFF.

J is TRBJ1-5 and V is TRBV25-1, with D perhaps TRBD1 (6 bases). Germline loops: CDR1 MGHDK, CDR2 SYGVNS. This CDR3 region has 15 residues. Trimming stripped 3 bases from V and 9 bases from J, with 18 bases between. For the CDR3, the DNA is TGTGCCAGCAGTGACGCAGACGGGGGGGCGCGGCCCCAGCATTTT. Translating it yields CASSDADGGARPQHF.

V usage is TRBV2 and J usage is TRBJ1-2; no definite D call. Between the trimmed V and J ends, which lost 4 bases and 8 bases, there was a span of 14 bases. Germline CDR1 and CDR2: SNHLY and FYNNEI. This CDR3 spans 13 amino acids. CDR3 in amino acids: CASSVLPREGYTF. The DNA for the CDR3 is TGTGCCAGCAGTGTGTTACCCCGGGAGGGCTACACCTTC.

J is TRBJ1-2 and V is TRBV24-1; no definite D call. The V gene lost 3 bases and the J gene lost 3 bases, with 10 bases spanning the gap. Germline V gene lookup returns CDR1 KGHDR and CDR2 SFDVKD. This CDR3 is 14 amino acids long. The DNA of the CDR3 is TGTGCCACCAGTGATCCGACTCTCTACTATGGCTACACCTTC. The encoded protein is CATSDPTLYYGYTF.

The chain uses TRBV6-5 and TRBJ1-5; 7 nucleotides agree with TRBD1. Germline trimming cut 5 bases from V and 5 bases from J; bases unmatched to any gene: 6. Germline V CDR1 and CDR2: MNHEY, SVGAGI. The CDR3 is 14 residues long. CDR3 protein: CASSPRQGYQPQHF. CDR3 nucleotide sequence: TGTGCCAGCAGTCCAAGACAGGGCTATCAGCCCCAGCATTTT.

This rearrangement joins TRBV19 to TRBJ2-7; D remains unclear. V lost 3 bases and J 4 bases, leaving 10 bases between the germline ends. There are 13 residues in the CDR3. Germline CDR1 LNHDA, CDR2 SQIVND (reference sequence). CDR3 loop: CASSMGRRYEQYF. For the CDR3, the DNA is TGTGCCAGTAGTATGGGTCGCAGGTACGAGCAGTACTTC.

V is TRBV29-1 and J is TRBJ2-2; D is tentatively TRBD1 or TRBD2 (5 bases each). CDR3 length equals 14 residues. Germline CDR1 reads SQVTM; CDR2 reads ANQGSEA. Deletions cut 7 bases from V and 1 base from J, with 13 bases between. Written as DNA, the CDR3 is TGCAGCGCGGGCCGGGACCAGAACACCGGGGAGCTGTTTTTT. Translated, it gives CSAGRDQNTGELFF.

The chain recombines TRBV19 with TRBJ2-6, with D tentatively TRBD1 or TRBD2 (5 bases each). Germline values: CDR1 LNHDA, CDR2 SQIVND (reference sequence). The CDR3 extends over 18 amino acids. V was shortened by 5 bases and J by 1 base, with 18 bases between the two germline ends. For the CDR3, the DNA is TGTGCCAGTAGTCCGGGACGCCAGAGAGCTTCTGGGGCCAACGTCCTGACTTTC. Protein sequence: CASSPGRQRASGANVLTF.

The V gene is TRBV14, the J gene TRBJ1-6; the D gene is possibly TRBD1 (6 bases). Between the trimmed V and J ends, which lost 1 base and 6 bases, there was a span of 7 bases. The CDR3 sequence is 14 residues long. Germline CDR1 is SGHDN and CDR2 is FVKESK. CDR3 in amino acids: CASSQVGGNSPLHF. In DNA form, the CDR3 reads TGTGCCAGCAGCCAAGTAGGGGGTAATTCACCCCTCCACTTT. Complete variable domain (other parts from reference TRBV14 and TRBJ1-6): EAGVTQFPSHSVIEKGQTVTLRCDPISGHDNLYWYRRVMGKEIKFLLHFVKESKQDESGMPNNRFLAERTGGTYSTLKVQPAELEDSGVYFCASSQVGGNSPLHFGNGTRLTVT.

This chain connects TRBV6-6 to TRBJ1-5; 8 bases map to TRBD1. Germline CDR1 is MNHNY and CDR2 is SVGAGI (reference sequence). The CDR3 spans 14 residues. V gave up 9 bases and J gave up 5 bases; unmatched junction bases: 9. CDR3 amino acids: CASKHRGRYQPQHF. Here the CDR3 DNA reads TGTGCCAGTAAGCACAGGGGGAGGTATCAGCCCCAGCATTTT.

The chain joins TRBV11-3 to TRBJ1-5, with D possibly TRBD1 on 5 matching bases. The germline gives CDR1 SGHNT, CDR2 YENEEA. The CDR3 is 13 amino acids. Trimming pared 5 bases from V and 2 bases from J, leaving 7 bases between. The CDR3 coding sequence is TGTGCCAGCAGCCGGGGGGGCAATCAGCCCCAGCATTTT. Translation: CASSRGGNQPQHF. Supplemented by reference TRBV11-3 and TRBJ1-5, the full variable domain reads EAGVVQSPRYKIIEKKQPVAFWCNPISGHNTLYWYLQNLGQGPELLIRYENEEAVDDSQLPKDRFSAERLKGVDSTLKIQPAELGDSAVYLCASSRGGNQPQHFGDGTRLSIL.